This T cell receptor (beta chain) was profiled in a study of Ad26.COV2.S vaccination and SARS-CoV-2 variants. Study-wide background: Intramuscular Ad26.COV2.S at 5x10^10 or 1x10^11 viral particles.

Study-level results: An underestimation of total T cell responses may have resulted from the TCR breadth and depth analyses. Substantial breadth in spike-specific CD8+ and CD4+ T cell responses was reportedly seen after vaccination.

Using immunoSEQ multiplex PCR, the repertoire was profiled, and TCRdb retains in-frame clones only, with some absent. The sample has approximately 420,000 clones; more than 75% are singletons. CDR3 size: 13 residues. V lost 6 bases to trimming and J lost 2 bases; unmatched junction nucleotides: 3. Points on this clone: The antigen is unknown.

Treatment here: 15 to 20 received Ad26.COV2.S at low or high dose, single or two shots; roughly five received placebo; per-sample allocation not given. Day 63 after the first vaccine or placebo injection was the time point for sampling. Boston provided a donor who was an adult aged 18-55 years. The gene calls are TRBV12-3 or TRBV12-4 and TRBJ2-5, with 7 bases lining up with TRBD1. The receptor comes from a person aged 18 to 59 who received the Ad26.COV2.S COVID-19 vaccine or a placebo. The sample in question was peripheral blood, obtained in a trial of Ad26.COV2.S vaccine versus placebo. The CDR3 protein is CASRQGTQETQYF. CDR3 in DNA: TGTGCCAGCAGACAGGGGACACAAGAGACCCAGTACTTC.